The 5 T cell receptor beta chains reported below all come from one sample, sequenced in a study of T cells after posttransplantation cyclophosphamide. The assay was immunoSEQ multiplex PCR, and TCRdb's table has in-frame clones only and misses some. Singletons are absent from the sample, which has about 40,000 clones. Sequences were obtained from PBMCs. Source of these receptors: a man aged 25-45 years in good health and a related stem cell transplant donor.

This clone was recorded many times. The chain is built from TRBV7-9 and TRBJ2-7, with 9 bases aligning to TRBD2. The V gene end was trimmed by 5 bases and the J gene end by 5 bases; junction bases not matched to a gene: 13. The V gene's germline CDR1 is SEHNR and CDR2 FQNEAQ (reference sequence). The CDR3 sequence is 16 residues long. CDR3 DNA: TGTGCCAGCAGCGACCTTGGCGGGGGGGCCGTCGACGAGCAGTACTTC. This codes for CASSDLGGGAVDEQYF.

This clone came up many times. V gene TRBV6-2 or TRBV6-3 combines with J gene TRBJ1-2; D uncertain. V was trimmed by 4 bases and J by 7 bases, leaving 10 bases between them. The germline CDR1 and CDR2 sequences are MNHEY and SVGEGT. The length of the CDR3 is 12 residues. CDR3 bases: TGTGCCAGCAGTTCTGTGGGCCGTGGCTACACCTTC. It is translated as CASSSVGRGYTF.

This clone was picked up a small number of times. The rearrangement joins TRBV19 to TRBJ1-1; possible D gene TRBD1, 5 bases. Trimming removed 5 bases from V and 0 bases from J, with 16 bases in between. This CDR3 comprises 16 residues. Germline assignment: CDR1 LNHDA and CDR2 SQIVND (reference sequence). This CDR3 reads CASSPRGGAMNTEAFF. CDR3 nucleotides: TGTGCCAGTAGTCCCCGCGGCGGGGCGATGAACACTGAAGCTTTCTTT.

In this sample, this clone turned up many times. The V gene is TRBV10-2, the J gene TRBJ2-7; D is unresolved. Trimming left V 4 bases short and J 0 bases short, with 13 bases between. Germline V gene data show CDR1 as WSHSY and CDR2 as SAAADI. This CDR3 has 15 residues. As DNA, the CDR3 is TGCGCCAGCAGTGTCACGGGTGTGGGCTCCTACGAGCAGTACTTC. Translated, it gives CASSVTGVGSYEQYF.

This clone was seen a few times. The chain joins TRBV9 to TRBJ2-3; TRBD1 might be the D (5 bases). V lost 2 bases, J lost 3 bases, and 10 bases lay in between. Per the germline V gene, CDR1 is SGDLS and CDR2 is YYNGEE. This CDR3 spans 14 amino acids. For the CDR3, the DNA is TGTGCCAGCAGCGTCCAGGGATCAACAGATACGCAGTATTTT. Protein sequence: CASSVQGSTDTQYF.